The 19 T cell receptor beta chains in this list originate from one sample, sequenced in a study of spatial heterogeneity in lung cancer. TCRdb recomputed calls from the 5' RACE reads with MiXCR, one row per CDR3 protein. The sample consists of 40,000 to 55,000 distinct CDR3 sequences, around 6.8% of them appearing once. The time point here: sample taken at primary tumor resection. Sequences were derived from PBMCs, sampled at surgery. The receptors were gathered from a female donor with early-stage non-small cell lung cancer.

This clonotype was counted only a few times. The V call is TRBV10-2, the J call TRBJ2-7, with D possibly TRBD2 on 5 matching bases. This CDR3 is 11 amino acids long. Trimming pared 11 bases from V and 6 bases from J, leaving 14 bases between. The germline V gene encodes CDR1 WSHSY and CDR2 SAAADI. CDR3 loop: CASQGGIEQYF. Here the CDR3 DNA reads TGCGCCTCCCAAGGAGGAATCGAGCAGTACTTC.

The sample holds many counts of this clonotype. The CDR3 reads CASSDRAGANVLTF. DNA of the CDR3: TGTGCCAGCAGTGACAGGGCTGGGGCCAACGTCCTGACTTTC. The rearrangement uses TRBV6-5 and TRBJ2-6; 7 bases match TRBD1. Germline V gives CDR1 MNHEY, CDR2 SVGAGI. With V trimmed by 5 bases and J by 2 bases, 0 bases remained unmatched. This CDR3 has 14 amino acids.

The rearrangement links TRBV29-1 to TRBJ2-1; perhaps D is TRBD1 or TRBD2 (5 bases each). V dropped 6 bases and J dropped 7 bases, with 22 bases sitting between them. This CDR3 is built from 15 residues. Per germline, CDR1 SQVTM and CDR2 ANQGSEA. In DNA form, the CDR3 reads TGCAGCGTCAGCCCACGAGGGGTGGATGGGAATGAGCAGTTCTTC. Amino acids: CSVSPRGVDGNEQFF.

This sequence joins TRBV11-2 and TRBJ1-1; 8 bases agree with TRBD1. Losses at the gene ends were 5 bases for V and 2 bases for J; bases not matched to a gene: 7. CDR3 size: 15 residues. From germline, CDR1 is SGHAT and CDR2 FQNNGV. This CDR3 reads CASSPGDRRNTEAFF. DNA of the CDR3: TGTGCCAGCAGCCCTGGGGACAGGCGTAACACTGAAGCTTTCTTT.

The rearrangement links TRBV28 to TRBJ1-2, with 9 bases identical to TRBD1. V shed 5 bases, J shed 4 bases, and the junction held 8 bases outside the gene matches. Germline assignment: CDR1 MDHEN and CDR2 SYDVKM. This CDR3 spans 15 amino acids. CDR3 nucleotides: TGTGCCAGCAGTCCATCGGGACAGGGCTTCTATGGCTACACCTTC. Translation: CASSPSGQGFYGYTF.

The genes are TRBV13 and TRBJ1-5, with D unclear. V shed 6 bases and J shed 6 bases, with 12 bases lying between them. The CDR3 is 13 residues long. CDR1 PRHDT and CDR2 FYEKMQ come from the germline V gene (reference sequence). The CDR3 here is CASSSRRGQPQHF. The CDR3 nucleotides are TGTGCCAGCAGTTCGCGACGAGGTCAGCCCCAGCATTTT.

This clonotype was observed a single time. The chain employs TRBV4-3 and TRBJ2-7; perhaps D is TRBD1 or TRBD2 (6 bases each). V lost 3 bases and J 0 bases, leaving 15 bases between the germline ends. Germline CDR1 is LGHNA and CDR2 is YSLEER. The CDR3 has 16 amino acids. The CDR3 DNA sequence: TGCGCCAGCAGCCATAACCCGGGGGCGGGCTCCTACGAGCAGTACTTC. It is translated as CASSHNPGAGSYEQYF.

The chain is built from TRBV29-1 and TRBJ1-3; D gene unclear. The CDR3 length is 12 residues. Per germline, CDR1 SQVTM and CDR2 ANQGSEA. Trimming removed 7 bases from V and 0 bases from J, with 7 bases in between. CDR3 amino acids: CSATGSGNTIYF. Here the CDR3 DNA reads TGCAGCGCTACGGGCTCTGGAAACACCATATATTTT.

In its sample, this clonotype was seen many times. This chain joins TRBV2 and TRBJ1-1; 9 bases fit TRBD1. The CDR3 contains 15 residues. The germline gives CDR1 SNHLY, CDR2 FYNNEI. V dropped 5 bases and J dropped 5; count of bases not matched to a gene: 9. The CDR3: CASSTKDRGGTEAFF. DNA of the CDR3: TGTGCCAGCAGTACTAAGGACAGGGGAGGGACTGAAGCTTTCTTT.

This clonotype has at least ten counts. V is TRBV29-1 and J is TRBJ2-3; 7 bases line up with TRBD2. Germline loops: CDR1 SQVTM, CDR2 ANQGSEA. The V and J ends lost 7 bases and 1 base, in that order; junction bases with no gene match: 8. The CDR3 has 14 residues. As DNA, the CDR3 is TGCAGCGCCCGGACTAGTTTGGGCACAGATACGCAGTATTTT. Its translation: CSARTSLGTDTQYF.

This clonotype has ten or more counts. This chain uses TRBV27 with TRBJ2-3, with 8 bases lining up with TRBD2. V shed 5 bases, J shed 5 bases, and the junction held 6 bases outside the gene matches. Germline V CDR1 and CDR2: MNHEY, SMNVEV (reference sequence). The CDR3 has 14 amino acids. The CDR3 sequence: CASSRGGPGDTQYF. The CDR3 DNA reads TGTGCCAGCAGTCGGGGGGGGCCTGGAGATACGCAGTATTTT.

This clonotype was counted ten times or more. The V and J genes are TRBV28 and TRBJ1-4; a possible D gene is TRBD1 (6 bases). The CDR3 is made up of 15 amino acids. Trimming shortened V by 10 bases and J by 0 bases, and 15 bases separated the two germline ends. Germline V lookup: CDR1 MDHEN, CDR2 SYDVKM. The CDR3 DNA reads TGTGCCACCCTTATGGACAGTGCAACTAATGAAAAACTGTTTTTT. Amino acid sequence: CATLMDSATNEKLFF.

This clonotype was detected many times. DNA for the CDR3: TGTGCCAGCTCTCGGAAGACAGGGTACACTGAAGCTTTCTTT. Translated: CASSRKTGYTEAFF. The chain carries TRBV6-5 and TRBJ1-1; 7 positions agree with TRBD1. J lost 3 bases, V lost 8 bases, and 9 bases had no gene match. CDR3 length: 14 residues. Germline V gene data show CDR1 as MNHEY and CDR2 as SVGAGI.

V is TRBV21-1 and J is TRBJ1-5; TRBD1 is taken as the D call from the table, unchecked against the DNA. TRBV21-1 is termed a pseudogene. The CDR3 totals 16 residues. CDR3 region: CASSGLGVHSNQPQHF. The CDR3 DNA reads TGTGCCAGCAGCGGGTTAGGGGTTCATAGCAATCAGCCCCAGCATTTT.

This clonotype came up many times. This chain joins TRBV2 and TRBJ2-1, with 7 bases identical to TRBD2. V lost 4 bases to trimming and J lost 2 bases; unmatched junction nucleotides: 8. Germline V gene sequence: CDR1 SNHLY, CDR2 FYNNEI. The CDR3 has 16 residues. CDR3 nucleotides: TGTGCCAGCAGTGTCAGCGGGGCTACCGCCTACAATGAGCAGTTCTTC. As protein: CASSVSGATAYNEQFF.

There are a few counts of this clonotype. The J gene is TRBJ2-7, the V gene TRBV18, with TRBD2 matching 8 bases. This CDR3 region has 15 residues. Germline V gene data show CDR1 as KGHSH and CDR2 as LQKENI. V shed 3 bases, J shed 6 bases, and the junction held 10 bases outside the gene matches. The CDR3 bases are TGTGCCAGCTCACCGTCCGGGACTAGGAGTCGCGAGCAGTACTTC. Protein: CASSPSGTRSREQYF.

This chain links TRBV6-4 with TRBJ1-2; 7 bases line up with TRBD1. V was clipped by 10 bases and J by 3 bases; unmatched bases: 5. Germline V lookup: CDR1 MRHNA, CDR2 SNTAGT. This CDR3 has 12 residues. CDR3 in DNA: TGTGCCACCAACGACAGGGACTATGGCTACACCTTC. Translating it yields CATNDRDYGYTF.

This clonotype has at least ten counts. This rearrangement joins TRBV9 to TRBJ2-3, with 10 nucleotides matching TRBD2. J lost 3 bases, V lost 4 bases, and 11 bases had no gene match. Germline CDR1 SGDLS, CDR2 YYNGEE. The CDR3 spans 17 residues. CDR3 nucleotides: TGTGCCAGCAGCTCTCACAGCGGGGGGGCCGGGACAGATACGCAGTATTTT. Its protein is CASSSHSGGAGTDTQYF.

This clonotype was recorded at least ten times. J is TRBJ2-2 and V is TRBV6-2 or TRBV6-3; TRBD2 agrees at 13 bases. The germline V gene has CDR1 MNHEY and CDR2 SVGEGT. The V gene end was trimmed by 6 bases and the J gene end by 4 bases; junction bases not matched to a gene: 2. The CDR3 is 15 amino acids. The CDR3 DNA reads as TGTGCCAGCAGGACTAGCGGGGGGAGCACCGGGGAGCTGTTTTTT. Encoded protein: CASRTSGGSTGELFF.